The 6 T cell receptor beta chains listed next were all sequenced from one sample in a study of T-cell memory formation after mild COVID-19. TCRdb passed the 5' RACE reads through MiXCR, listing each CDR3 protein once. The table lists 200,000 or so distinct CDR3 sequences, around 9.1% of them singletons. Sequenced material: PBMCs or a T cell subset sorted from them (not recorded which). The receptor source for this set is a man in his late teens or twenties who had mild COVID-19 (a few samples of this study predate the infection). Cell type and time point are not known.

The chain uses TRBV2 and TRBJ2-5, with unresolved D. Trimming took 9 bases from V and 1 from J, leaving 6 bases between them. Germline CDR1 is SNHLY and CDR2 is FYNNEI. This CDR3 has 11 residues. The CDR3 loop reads CARNTQETQYF. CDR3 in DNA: TGTGCCAGAAACACCCAAGAGACCCAGTACTTC.

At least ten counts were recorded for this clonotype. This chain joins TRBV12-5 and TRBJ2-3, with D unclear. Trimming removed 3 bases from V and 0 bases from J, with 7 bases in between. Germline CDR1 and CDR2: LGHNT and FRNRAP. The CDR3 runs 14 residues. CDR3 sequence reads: CASGFSGSTDTQYF. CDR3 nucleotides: TGTGCTAGTGGTTTCAGTGGTAGCACAGATACGCAGTATTTT. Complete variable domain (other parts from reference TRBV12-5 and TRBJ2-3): DARVTQTPRHKVTEMGQEVTMRCQPILGHNTVFWYRQTMMQGLELLAYFRNRAPLDDSGMPKDRFSAEMPDATLATLKIQPSEPRDSAVYFCASGFSGSTDTQYFGPGTRLTVL.

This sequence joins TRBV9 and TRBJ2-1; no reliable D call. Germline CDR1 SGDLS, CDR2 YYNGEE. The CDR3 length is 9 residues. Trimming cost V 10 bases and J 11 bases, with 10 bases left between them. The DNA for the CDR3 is TGTGCCCGCCCGAGGAAGCAGTTCTTC. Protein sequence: CARPRKQFF. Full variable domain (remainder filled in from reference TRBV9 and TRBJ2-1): DSGVTQTPKHLITATGQRVTLRCSPRSGDLSVYWYQQSLDQGLQFLIQYYNGEERAKGNILERFSAQQFPDLHSELNLSSLELGDSALYFCARPRKQFFGPGTRLTVL.

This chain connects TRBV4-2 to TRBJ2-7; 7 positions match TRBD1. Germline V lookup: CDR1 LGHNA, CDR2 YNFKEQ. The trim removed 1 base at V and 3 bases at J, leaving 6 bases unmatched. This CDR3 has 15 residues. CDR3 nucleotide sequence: TGTGCCAGCAGCCAAGTACAGGGGTCGATCTACGAGCAGTACGTC. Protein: CASSQVQGSIYEQYV.

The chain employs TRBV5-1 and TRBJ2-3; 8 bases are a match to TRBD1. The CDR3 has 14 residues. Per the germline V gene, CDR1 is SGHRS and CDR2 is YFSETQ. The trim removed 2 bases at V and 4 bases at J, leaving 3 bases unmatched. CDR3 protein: CASSFGQGPDTQYF. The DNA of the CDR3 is TGCGCCAGCAGCTTTGGACAGGGCCCAGATACGCAGTATTTT.

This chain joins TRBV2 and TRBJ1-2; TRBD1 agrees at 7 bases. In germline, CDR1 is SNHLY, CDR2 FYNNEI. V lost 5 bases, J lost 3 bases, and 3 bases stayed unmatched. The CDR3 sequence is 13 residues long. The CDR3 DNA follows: TGTGCCAGCAGTTCCGGGACAGACTATGGCTACACCTTC. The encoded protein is CASSSGTDYGYTF.